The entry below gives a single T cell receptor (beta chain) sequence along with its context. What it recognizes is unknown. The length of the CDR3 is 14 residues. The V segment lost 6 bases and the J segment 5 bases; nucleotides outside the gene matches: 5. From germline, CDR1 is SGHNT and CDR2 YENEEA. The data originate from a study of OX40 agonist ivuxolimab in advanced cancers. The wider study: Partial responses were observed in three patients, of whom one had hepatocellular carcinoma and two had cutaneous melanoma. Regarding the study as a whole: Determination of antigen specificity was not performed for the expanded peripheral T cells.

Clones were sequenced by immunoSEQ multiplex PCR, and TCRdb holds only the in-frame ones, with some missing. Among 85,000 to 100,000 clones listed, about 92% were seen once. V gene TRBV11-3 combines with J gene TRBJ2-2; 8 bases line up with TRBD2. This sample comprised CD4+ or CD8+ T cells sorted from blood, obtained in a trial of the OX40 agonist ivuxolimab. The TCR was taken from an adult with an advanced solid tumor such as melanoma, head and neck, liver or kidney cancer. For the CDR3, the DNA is TGTGCCAGCAGGCCGGGGGGGTTTACCGGGGAGCTGTTTTTT. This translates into CASRPGGFTGELFF.